The 27 T cell receptor beta chains in this list originate from one sample, sequenced in a study of cytomegalovirus exposure and HLA in healthy donors. The PCR ran on 60 Vbeta and 13 Jbeta primers. The data were produced by immunoSEQ multiplex PCR, yet TCRdb's version contains in-frame clones alone and is incomplete. Seen in this sample are 40,000 to 60,000 clones; the ten most common clones hold 2% to 2.5%. The source material was PBMCs. The receptor source for this set is a female donor in good health and CMV-seronegative.

This sequence joins TRBV5-1 and TRBJ2-2; 8 bases fit TRBD2. V trimming: 3 bases; J trimming: 4 bases; junction bases outside the gene matches: 5. CDR3 length: 15 residues. CDR1 is SGHRS, CDR2 YFSETQ, per germline. The CDR3, as DNA: TGCGCCAGCAGCTCGGGCGCGGGGGGCACCGGGGAGCTGTTTTTT. Translating gives CASSSGAGGTGELFF.

V and J are TRBV5-6 and TRBJ1-2; tentative D call: TRBD1 (5 bases). Germline lookup yields CDR1 SGHDT and CDR2 YYEEEE. This CDR3 is 16 amino acids long. The V end was cut by 1 base, the J end by 1 base, with 14 bases between. The CDR3 DNA is TGTGCCAGCAGCTTGTGGGTGGGGCGATTTAACTATGGCTACACCTTC. Translated: CASSLWVGRFNYGYTF.

The rearrangement links TRBV18 to TRBJ2-1; tentatively, D is TRBD1 (5 bases). The CDR3 loop spans 17 amino acids. CDR1 and CDR2 from the germline V gene are KGHSH and LQKENI. Trimming left V 0 bases short and J 0 bases short, with 12 bases between. The DNA for the CDR3 is TGTGCCAGCTCACCACCGGGGTTGACAGTCTCCTACAATGAGCAGTTCTTC. Translating gives CASSPPGLTVSYNEQFF.

The chain uses TRBV12-5 and TRBJ2-5; possibly TRBD2 for D (7 bases). The CDR3 contains 15 residues. From germline, CDR1 is LGHNT and CDR2 FRNRAP. V was clipped by 7 bases and J by 5 bases, with 20 bases between them. Here the CDR3 reads CASATSRGAGETQYF. The CDR3 DNA reads TGTGCTAGTGCGACGTCTCGGGGGGCCGGTGAGACCCAGTACTTC.

The rearrangement uses TRBV11-1 and TRBJ2-2; D perhaps matches TRBD1 (6 bases). This CDR3 contains 17 residues. Per germline, CDR1 SGHAT and CDR2 FQDESV (reference sequence). The V end was cut by 0 bases, the J end by 1 base, with 12 bases between. The CDR3 protein is CASSLAWGPQNTGELFF. The CDR3 DNA is TGTGCCAGCAGCTTAGCGTGGGGGCCCCAGAACACCGGGGAGCTGTTTTTT. Using reference TRBV11-1 and TRBJ2-2 for the parts outside the CDR3, the full variable domain is EAEVAQSPRYKITEKSQAVAFWCDPISGHATLYWYRQILGQGPELLVQFQDESVVDDSQLPKDRFSAERLKGVDSTLKIQPAELGDSAMYLCASSLAWGPQNTGELFFGEGSRLTVL.

The V and J genes are TRBV5-1 and TRBJ1-1; a weak D match, TRBD1 (5 bases). V was clipped by 4 bases and J by 7 bases, with 17 bases between them. The germline CDR1 and CDR2 sequences are SGHRS and YFSETQ. The CDR3 contains 14 residues. The CDR3 bases are TGCGCCAGCAGCCCTACGGGGGAGGACCATGAAGCTTTCTTT. As protein: CASSPTGEDHEAFF.

The rearrangement joins TRBV4-1 to TRBJ2-7; 7 bases are a match to TRBD2. The CDR3 covers 15 residues. CDR1 MGHRA and CDR2 YSYEKL come from the germline V gene. V dropped 1 base and J dropped 4; count of bases not matched to a gene: 7. CDR3 sequence reads: CASSQAAGTIYEQYF. Written as DNA, the CDR3 is TGCGCCAGCAGCCAAGCCGCCGGGACTATTTACGAGCAGTACTTC.

The V gene is TRBV29-1, the J gene TRBJ2-7, with a weak D call TRBD1 (8 bases). The CDR3 is 14 residues long. Germline lookup yields CDR1 SQVTM and CDR2 ANQGSEA. V dropped 3 bases and J dropped 3 bases, with 15 bases sitting between them. CDR3: CSVDYNRGGYEQYF. The CDR3 DNA reads TGCAGCGTTGACTATAACAGGGGGGGCTACGAGCAGTACTTC.

The chain uses TRBV6-4 and TRBJ2-3; TRBD2 agrees at 9 bases. With V trimmed by 6 bases and J by 0 bases, 4 bases remained unmatched. The CDR3 is made up of 15 amino acids. Germline V CDR1 and CDR2: MRHNA, SNTAGT. Here the CDR3 reads CASRPTSGSTDTQYF. CDR3 bases: TGTGCCAGCAGGCCGACTAGCGGTAGCACAGATACGCAGTATTTT.

The genes are TRBV30 and TRBJ2-3; TRBD2 aligns across 8 bases. With V trimmed by 0 bases and J by 9 bases, 5 bases remained unmatched. The V gene's germline CDR1 is GTSNPN and CDR2 SVGIG (reference sequence). The CDR3 loop spans 13 amino acids. The CDR3 loop is CAWSVAGGPTQYF. The DNA for the CDR3 is TGTGCCTGGAGTGTGGCGGGAGGCCCCACGCAGTATTTT.

The CDR3 DNA reads as TGTGCCAGCAGCGTAGGTCTGGGGGCTGGCGGCTACACCTTC. The encoded protein is CASSVGLGAGGYTF. This chain links TRBV9 with TRBJ1-2; D is perhaps TRBD1 (6 bases). Germline values: CDR1 SGDLS, CDR2 YYNGEE. V lost 0 bases and J 8 bases, leaving 14 bases between the germline ends. The CDR3 extends over 14 amino acids.

The chain employs TRBV6-1 and TRBJ1-1; perhaps TRBD1 as D (6 bases). This CDR3 comprises 14 residues. Trimming removed 5 bases at V and 1 base at J, with 11 bases between. Per the germline V gene, CDR1 is MNHNS and CDR2 is SASEGT. CDR3 nucleotide sequence: TGTGCCAGCAGTCACAGGGAGGGGAACACTGAAGCTTTCTTT. It translates to CASSHREGNTEAFF.

The chain links TRBV10-2 to TRBJ1-5; D is unclear. Germline V CDR1 and CDR2: WSHSY, SAAADI. V dropped 2 bases and J dropped 1 base, with 6 bases sitting between them. The CDR3 is 14 amino acids. CDR3 coding DNA: TGCGCCAGCAGTGAGGTGAGGAGCAATCAGCCCCAGCATTTT. Amino acid sequence: CASSEVRSNQPQHF.

The chain employs TRBV9 and TRBJ2-5; D gene unclear. In germline, CDR1 is SGDLS, CDR2 YYNGEE. This CDR3 contains 12 residues. Trimming shortened V by 0 bases and J by 5 bases, and 5 bases separated the two germline ends. In DNA form, the CDR3 reads TGTGCCAGCAGCGTAGAAGAGGAGACCCAGTACTTC. This encodes CASSVEEETQYF. The full variable domain, completed using reference TRBV9 and TRBJ2-5, is DSGVTQTPKHLITATGQRVTLRCSPRSGDLSVYWYQQSLDQGLQFLIQYYNGEERAKGNILERFSAQQFPDLHSELNLSSLELGDSALYFCASSVEEETQYFGPGTRLLVL.

This chain connects TRBV10-3 to TRBJ1-1; 7 nucleotides line up with TRBD1. This CDR3 comprises 15 residues. Losses at the gene ends were 0 bases for V and 11 bases for J; bases not matched to a gene: 12. Germline V lookup: CDR1 ENHRY, CDR2 SYGVKD. CDR3 sequence: CAISESPDRTSPAFF. CDR3 nucleotides: TGTGCCATCAGTGAGTCACCGGACAGGACCAGTCCGGCTTTCTTT.

This chain links TRBV30 with TRBJ2-7; 9 positions match TRBD1. The V and J ends lost 4 bases and 1 base, in that order; junction bases with no gene match: 5. In germline, CDR1 is GTSNPN, CDR2 SVGIG (reference sequence). The CDR3 consists of 14 residues. CDR3 loop: CAWNRGPLSYEQYF. For the CDR3, the DNA is TGTGCCTGGAACAGGGGGCCGTTATCCTACGAGCAGTACTTC.

The rearrangement uses TRBV18 and TRBJ2-7; the match to TRBD1 covers 9 bases. The CDR3 has 14 amino acids. CDR1 is KGHSH and CDR2 is LQKENI in the germline V gene. The trim removed 3 bases at V and 4 bases at J, leaving 4 bases unmatched. The CDR3 loop is CASSPWDREYEQYF. The CDR3 region has the DNA TGTGCCAGCTCACCCTGGGACAGGGAATACGAGCAGTACTTC.

The chain couples TRBV5-1 to TRBJ1-2; D not resolved. CDR3 length: 13 residues. Trimming shortened V by 3 bases and J by 8 bases, and 14 bases separated the two germline ends. CDR1 SGHRS and CDR2 YFSETQ come from the germline V gene. The CDR3 is CASSSRSGTGYTF. The CDR3 nucleotides read TGCGCCAGCAGCTCTAGATCCGGTACGGGCTACACCTTC.

The J gene is TRBJ2-1, the V gene TRBV18; 11 nucleotides match TRBD1. Germline V gives CDR1 KGHSH, CDR2 LQKENI. CDR3 length: 14 residues. V was pared by 6 bases and J by 7 bases, with 5 bases of the junction left unmatched. The CDR3 region has the DNA TGTGCCAGCTCTCCCGGGACAGGGGGGAATGAGCAGTTCTTC. It encodes CASSPGTGGNEQFF.

The chain carries TRBV29-1 and TRBJ2-3, with 7 nucleotides matching TRBD1. V lost 7 bases and J lost 4; bases outside the gene matches: 8. Germline V CDR1 and CDR2: SQVTM, ANQGSEA. This CDR3 region has 13 residues. The CDR3 DNA follows: TGCAGCGGGATGGACAGGCTCGCAGATACGCAGTATTTT. This sequence encodes CSGMDRLADTQYF.

The rearrangement joins TRBV9 to TRBJ2-1, with 13 nucleotides matching TRBD2. There are 14 residues in the CDR3. The germline V gene encodes CDR1 SGDLS and CDR2 YYNGEE. V lost 3 bases and J lost 12; bases outside the gene matches: 6. The CDR3 DNA reads as TGTGCCAGCAGCGCCATACTAGCGGGGGGGCGGCAGTTCTTC. Amino acids: CASSAILAGGRQFF.

J is TRBJ2-3 and V is TRBV19; TRBD1 aligns across 7 bases. This CDR3 region has 16 residues. The germline V gene encodes CDR1 LNHDA and CDR2 SQIVND (reference sequence). V lost 5 bases and J lost 5; bases outside the gene matches: 13. CDR3 sequence: CASSWRTGVFEDTQYF. CDR3 bases: TGTGCCAGTAGTTGGCGGACAGGCGTCTTTGAAGATACGCAGTATTTT.

The chain has TRBV14 and TRBJ2-7, with D perhaps TRBD2 (6 bases). Germline V gene lookup returns CDR1 SGHDN and CDR2 FVKESK. V lost 4 bases, J lost 6 bases, and 25 bases lay in between. This CDR3 is 17 amino acids long. The CDR3 sequence: CASSPSYGTPTRGEQYF. DNA of the CDR3: TGTGCCAGCAGCCCTTCTTACGGGACTCCGACCCGAGGCGAGCAGTACTTC.

The chain is built from TRBV30 and TRBJ2-3, with 8 nucleotides matching TRBD1. Trimming at V came to 1 base and at J to 2 bases, leaving 2 bases not matched to a gene. Germline-derived CDR1 and CDR2 are GTSNPN and SVGIG (reference sequence). The CDR3 runs to 14 residues. The CDR3 DNA reads as TGTGCCTGGAGTGGGACAGGGTACACAGATACGCAGTATTTT. Its translation: CAWSGTGYTDTQYF. Based on the CDR3 plus reference TRBV30 and TRBJ2-3, the full variable domain is SQTIHQWPATLVQPVGSPLSLECTVEGTSNPNLYWYRQAAGRGLQLLFYSVGIGQISSEVPQNLSASRPQDRQFILSSKKLLLSDSGFYLCAWSGTGYTDTQYFGPGTRLTVL.

CDR3 in amino acids: CASTPLGAYGANVLTF. The CDR3 nucleotides read TGTGCCAGCACCCCCCTAGGGGCCTACGGGGCCAACGTCCTGACTTTC. This chain connects TRBV5-6 to TRBJ2-6, with D perhaps matching TRBD1 (5 bases). Germline CDR1 is SGHDT and CDR2 is YYEEEE. Trimming stripped 6 bases from V and 4 bases from J, with 17 bases between. The CDR3 has 16 residues.

The chain employs TRBV7-2 and TRBJ1-2; the match to TRBD1 covers 7 bases. The CDR3 loop spans 13 amino acids. Trimming at V came to 5 bases and at J to 4 bases, leaving 4 bases not matched to a gene. From germline, CDR1 is SGHTA and CDR2 FQGNSA. The CDR3 sequence is CASSLQGSYGYTF. The CDR3 DNA reads as TGTGCCAGCAGCCTACAGGGGAGCTATGGCTACACCTTC.

The chain combines TRBV13 with TRBJ1-1; TRBD1 is a possible D gene (5 bases). This CDR3 has 15 residues. Germline CDR1 and CDR2: PRHDT and FYEKMQ (reference sequence). V dropped 4 bases and J dropped 2 bases, with 14 bases sitting between them. For the CDR3, the DNA is TGTGCCAGCAGCTCGAGACAGTTGAAAAACACTGAAGCTTTCTTT. It specifies CASSSRQLKNTEAFF.